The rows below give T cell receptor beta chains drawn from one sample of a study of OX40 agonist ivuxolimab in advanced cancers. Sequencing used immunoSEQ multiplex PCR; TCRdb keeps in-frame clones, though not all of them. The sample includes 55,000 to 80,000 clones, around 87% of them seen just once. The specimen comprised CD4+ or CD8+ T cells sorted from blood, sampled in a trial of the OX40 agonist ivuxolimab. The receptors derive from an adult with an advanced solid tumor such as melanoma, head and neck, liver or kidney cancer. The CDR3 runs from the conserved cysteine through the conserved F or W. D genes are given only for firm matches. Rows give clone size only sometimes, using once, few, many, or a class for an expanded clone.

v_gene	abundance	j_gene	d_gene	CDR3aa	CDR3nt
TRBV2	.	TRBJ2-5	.	CASSEETQYF	TGTGCCAGCAGCGAGGAGACCCAGTACTTC
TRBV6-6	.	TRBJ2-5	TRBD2	CASRGLAGQETQYF	TGTGCCAGCAGAGGACTAGCGGGACAAGAGACCCAGTACTTC
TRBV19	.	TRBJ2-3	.	CASSISRHPSTDTQYF	TGTGCCAGTAGTATATCGCGACACCCTAGCACAGATACGCAGTATTTT
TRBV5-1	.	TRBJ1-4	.	CASSSEGNEKLFF	TGCGCCAGCAGTTCAGAGGGTAATGAAAAACTGTTTTTT
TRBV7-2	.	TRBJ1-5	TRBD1	CASTPQGLSNQPQHF	TGTGCCAGCACGCCACAGGGGCTAAGCAATCAGCCCCAGCATTTT
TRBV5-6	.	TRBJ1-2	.	CASSLAWSGYTF	TGTGCCAGCAGCTTGGCCTGGTCTGGCTACACCTTC
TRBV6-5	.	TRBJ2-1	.	CASMRGYNEQFF	TGTGCCAGCATGAGAGGTTACAATGAGCAGTTCTTC
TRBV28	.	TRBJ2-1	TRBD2	CASSQPPGLAGHNEQFF	TGTGCCAGCAGTCAACCTCCGGGACTAGCGGGACACAATGAGCAGTTCTTC
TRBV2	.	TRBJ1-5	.	CASSRDRPNQPQHF	TGTGCCAGCAGCCGGGACCGACCCAATCAGCCCCAGCATTTT
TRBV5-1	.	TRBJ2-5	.	CASSLEGWGETQYF	TGCGCCAGCAGCTTGGAGGGCTGGGGGGAGACCCAGTACTTC
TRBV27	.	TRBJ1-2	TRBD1	CASSLNRGRGYTF	TGTGCCAGCAGTTTAAACAGGGGCAGGGGCTACACCTTC
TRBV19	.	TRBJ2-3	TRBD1	CASSPRAGGFIDTQYF	TGTGCCAGTAGTCCTCGGGCAGGGGGCTTTATAGATACGCAGTATTTT
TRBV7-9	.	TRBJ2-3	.	CASSLGRASTDTQYF	TGTGCCAGCAGCTTAGGTCGGGCTAGCACAGATACGCAGTATTTT
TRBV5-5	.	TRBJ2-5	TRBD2	CASSGGRGIETQYF	TGTGCCAGCAGCGGCGGGAGAGGAATAGAGACCCAGTACTTC
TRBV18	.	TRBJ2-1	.	CASSSQLDEQFF	TGTGCCAGCTCGAGCCAGCTAGACGAGCAGTTCTTC
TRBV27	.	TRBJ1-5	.	CASSLYQPQHF	TGTGCCAGCAGTTTATACCAGCCCCAGCATTTT
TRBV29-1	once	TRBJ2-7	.	CSVDGVEGYEQYF	TGCAGCGTTGATGGGGTAGAGGGCTACGAGCAGTACTTC
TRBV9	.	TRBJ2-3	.	CASSASSLVDTQYF	TGTGCCAGCAGCGCATCCTCGCTGGTGGATACGCAGTATTTT
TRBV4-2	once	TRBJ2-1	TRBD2	CASSQTLAGVVDNEQFF	TGTGCCAGCAGCCAGACACTAGCGGGAGTGGTCGACAATGAGCAGTTCTTC
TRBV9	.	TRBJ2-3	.	CASSGARTDTQYF	TGTGCCAGCAGCGGAGCCCGCACAGATACGCAGTATTTT
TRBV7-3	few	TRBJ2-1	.	CASSSRQSSYNEQFF	TGTGCCAGCAGCAGTCGACAGAGCTCCTACAATGAGCAGTTCTTC
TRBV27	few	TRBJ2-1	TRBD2	CASSSSGTRSFEQFF	TGTGCCAGCAGTTCCTCAGGGACTAGGAGCTTTGAGCAGTTCTTC
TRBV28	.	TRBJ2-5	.	CASSQYREQQYF	TGTGCCAGCAGTCAGTACAGGGAGCAGCAGTACTTC
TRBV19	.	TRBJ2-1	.	CASSQTGQSYNEQFF	TGTGCCAGTAGCCAAACGGGACAATCCTACAATGAGCAGTTCTTC
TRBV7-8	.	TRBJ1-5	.	CASSLGPGPQHF	TGTGCCAGCAGCTTAGGGCCAGGGCCCCAGCATTTT
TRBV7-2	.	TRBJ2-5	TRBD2	CASSLSAGQETQYF	TGTGCCAGCAGCCTTTCAGCGGGACAAGAGACCCAGTACTTC
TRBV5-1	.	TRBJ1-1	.	CASSSTLNTEAFF	TGCGCCAGCAGCTCGACCTTGAACACTGAAGCTTTCTTT
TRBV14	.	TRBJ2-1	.	CASSQPITRSGNEQFF	TGTGCCAGCAGCCAGCCTATCACTAGGTCGGGGAATGAGCAGTTCTTC
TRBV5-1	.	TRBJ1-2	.	CASSLGAGTYGYTF	TGCGCCAGCAGCTTGGGGGCAGGAACATATGGCTACACCTTC
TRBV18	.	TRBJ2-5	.	CASSPREETQYF	TGTGCCAGCTCACCACGGGAAGAGACCCAGTACTTC
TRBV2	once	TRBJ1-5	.	CASRNGLGNQPQHF	TGTGCCAGCAGGAATGGACTCGGCAATCAGCCCCAGCATTTT
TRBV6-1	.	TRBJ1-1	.	CASSDTTTGFGAFF	TGTGCCAGCAGTGACACAACCACGGGGTTTGGGGCTTTCTTT
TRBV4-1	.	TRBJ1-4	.	CASSQLTGLPNEKLFF	TGCGCCAGCAGCCAACTTACAGGTCTGCCTAATGAAAAACTGTTTTTT
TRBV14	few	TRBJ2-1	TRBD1	CASRVQGAGEQFF	TGTGCCAGCCGAGTCCAGGGGGCAGGTGAGCAGTTCTTC
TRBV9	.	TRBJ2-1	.	CASSVGAETYNEQFF	TGTGCCAGCAGCGTAGGGGCGGAGACATACAATGAGCAGTTCTTC
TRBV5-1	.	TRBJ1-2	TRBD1	CASSRDRADGYTF	TGCGCCAGCAGCCGGGACAGGGCGGATGGCTACACCTTC
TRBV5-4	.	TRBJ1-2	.	CASSLALTNYGYTF	TGTGCCAGCAGCTTGGCGCTGACTAACTATGGCTACACCTTC
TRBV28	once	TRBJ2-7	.	CASSQPRRGEQYF	TGTGCCAGCAGTCAGCCACGCAGGGGTGAGCAGTACTTC
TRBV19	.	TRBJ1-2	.	CASSIDRDLYGYTF	TGTGCCAGTAGTATAGACAGAGACCTCTATGGCTACACCTTC
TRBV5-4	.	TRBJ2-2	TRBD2	CASSPTSGSAGELFF	TGTGCCAGCAGCCCGACTAGCGGGAGTGCCGGGGAGCTGTTTTTT
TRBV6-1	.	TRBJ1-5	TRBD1	CASSGQGARGPQHF	TGTGCCAGCAGTGGGCAGGGGGCGAGGGGGCCCCAGCATTTT
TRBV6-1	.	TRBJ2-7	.	CASIRRDIVYEQYF	TGTGCCAGCATCCGACGGGACATAGTATACGAGCAGTACTTC
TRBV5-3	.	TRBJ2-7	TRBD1	CARSFILQGEYEQYF	TGTGCCAGAAGCTTCATACTACAGGGGGAGTACGAGCAGTACTTC
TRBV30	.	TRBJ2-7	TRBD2	CAWASLAGGSEQYF	TGTGCCTGGGCATCACTAGCGGGAGGCTCCGAGCAGTACTTC